This entry lists 12 T cell receptor beta chains sequenced from one sample in a study of T cells after posttransplantation cyclophosphamide. Methotrexate plus calcineurin inhibitor accompanied controls' myeloablative marrow transplants; sampling was 1 year later. TCRdb's table, derived via immunoSEQ multiplex PCR, lists solely in-frame clones and lacks some. The sample consists of about 21,000 clones, 80% to 90% of them appearing once. Sequences were derived from PBMCs, sampled approximately 360 days after allogeneic stem cell transplant with calcineurin inhibitor and methotrexate. The receptors were gathered from a female patient in her 30s who received an allogeneic stem cell transplant from an unrelated donor, was CMV-positive, and had acute and chronic GVHD. Some T cells may be transferred from the graft donor.

Only one count was recorded for this clone. V is TRBV2 and J is TRBJ2-2; D gene uncertain. The V end was cut by 4 bases, the J end by 7 bases, with 10 bases between. CDR3 length equals 13 residues. The germline V gene has CDR1 SNHLY and CDR2 FYNNEI. The CDR3 region is CASSVGTGGELFF. In nucleotides, the CDR3 is TGTGCCAGCAGTGTTGGAACGGGCGGGGAGCTGTTTTTT.

The chain uses TRBV5-1 and TRBJ1-5; D ambiguous. Germline CDR1 SGHRS, CDR2 YFSETQ. The V end lost 0 bases, the J end lost 5 bases, and 9 bases lay between the germline ends. The CDR3 extends over 14 amino acids. The CDR3 loop reads CASSLERLDQPQHF. The CDR3, as DNA: TGCGCCAGCAGCTTGGAGCGGTTGGATCAGCCCCAGCATTTT.

J is TRBJ2-5 and V is TRBV6-5; weak D call: TRBD2 (6 bases). Trimming cost V 7 bases and J 5 bases, with 17 bases left between them. Germline CDR1 MNHEY, CDR2 SVGAGI. The length of the CDR3 is 14 residues. CDR3 in DNA: TGTGCCAGCACCTGGGGACTGACTTTCGAGACCCAGTACTTC. Translating gives CASTWGLTFETQYF.

The V gene is TRBV5-1, the J gene TRBJ1-1; weak D call: TRBD1 (6 bases). Trimming cost V 5 bases and J 0 bases, with 8 bases left between them. From germline, CDR1 is SGHRS and CDR2 YFSETQ. This CDR3 is 13 amino acids long. The CDR3 is CASRQGVNTEAFF. In nucleotides, the CDR3 is TGCGCCAGCAGACAGGGCGTGAACACTGAAGCTTTCTTT.

The V gene is TRBV6-5, the J gene TRBJ1-2, with D tentatively TRBD1 (6 bases). Per the germline V gene, CDR1 is MNHEY and CDR2 is SVGAGI. CDR3 length equals 13 residues. V was trimmed by 6 bases and J by 1 base, leaving 9 bases between them. CDR3 DNA sequence: TGTGCCAGCAGCAGGGGTTTTAACTATGGCTACACCTTC. As protein: CASSRGFNYGYTF.

The J gene is TRBJ1-1, the V gene TRBV18; 9 positions agree with TRBD1. This CDR3 is built from 14 residues. J was trimmed by 4 bases and V by 3 bases; bases with no gene match: 3. Germline V lookup: CDR1 KGHSH, CDR2 LQKENI. The CDR3, as DNA: TGTGCCAGCTCACCGGGACAGGGCGGCACTGAAGCTTTCTTT. Its translation: CASSPGQGGTEAFF.

The chain employs TRBV19 and TRBJ1-1; D is unclear. The V gene lost 3 bases and the J gene lost 13 bases, with 21 bases spanning the gap. CDR1 is LNHDA and CDR2 is SQIVND in the germline V gene (reference sequence). The CDR3 is 14 amino acids. CDR3 nucleotide sequence: TGTGCCAGTAGTATTCTCTCAGGTGAAATCGGGGTTTTCTTT. Protein sequence: CASSILSGEIGVFF.

The rearrangement links TRBV4-1 to TRBJ2-7, with 10 bases matching TRBD1. After removal of 5 bases from V and 1 base from J, the junction contained 5 bases not matched to a gene. The CDR3 covers 15 residues. Per germline, CDR1 MGHRA and CDR2 YSYEKL. CDR3 region: CASSLRTGGSYEQYF. CDR3 bases: TGCGCCAGCAGCTTGCGGACAGGGGGGTCCTACGAGCAGTACTTC.

This clone was detected only once. The chain couples TRBV5-1 to TRBJ2-3; D possibly corresponds to TRBD2 (5 bases). CDR3 length: 14 amino acids. Germline CDR1 reads SGHRS; CDR2 reads YFSETQ. V was trimmed by 0 bases and J by 2 bases, leaving 7 bases between them. Here the CDR3 reads CASSLAGNTDTQYF. The CDR3 DNA reads as TGCGCCAGCAGCTTGGCGGGAAACACAGATACGCAGTATTTT.

Remarks on this clone: Distinct nucleotide sequences in the sample also encode this CDR3. This chain uses TRBV6-6 with TRBJ2-1; TRBD2 matches at 9 bases. The CDR3 spans 15 residues. In germline, CDR1 is MNHNY, CDR2 SVGAGI (reference sequence). V gave up 6 bases and J gave up 4 bases; unmatched junction bases: 7. The CDR3 reads CASSPLAGGYNEQFF. The CDR3 region has the DNA TGTGCCAGCAGCCCTCTGGCGGGGGGGTACAATGAGCAGTTCTTC.

The chain's CDR3 is CASRDSGSTDTQYF. The DNA for the CDR3 is TGCGCCAGCAGAGATTCGGGGTCCACAGATACGCAGTATTTT. V and J are TRBV5-1 and TRBJ2-3, with D possibly TRBD2 on 5 matching bases. There are 14 residues in the CDR3. V was shortened by 5 bases and J by 2 bases, with 12 bases between the two germline ends. CDR1 SGHRS and CDR2 YFSETQ come from the germline V gene.

The gene calls are TRBV4-1 and TRBJ2-5; 9 nucleotides agree with TRBD1. This CDR3 comprises 17 residues. The germline CDR1 and CDR2 sequences are MGHRA and YSYEKL. Trimming at V came to 0 bases and at J to 1 base, leaving 6 bases not matched to a gene. The CDR3 protein is CASSQEAGTGFQETQYF. The CDR3 coding sequence is TGCGCCAGCAGCCAAGAAGCGGGGACAGGGTTCCAAGAGACCCAGTACTTC.